The 20 T cell receptor beta chains reported below all come from one sample, sequenced in a study of shared clonotypes between healthy human individuals. The repertoire was sequenced with immunoSEQ multiplex PCR; TCRdb's copy has only in-frame clones and lacks some. The repertoire consists of around 1,000,000 clones, with approximately 77% occurring once and the leading ten covering 0.89%. Sequenced material: memory CD4+ T cells from PBMCs. Noted subset: CD45RA-negative fraction. The source is a man younger than 35 in good health. Some clones in this sample may be carry-over from other donors' samples.

J is TRBJ2-4 and V is TRBV19; D uncertain. Deletions cut 3 bases from V and 0 bases from J, with 3 bases between. CDR1 and CDR2 from the germline V gene are LNHDA and SQIVND (reference sequence). This CDR3 comprises 13 residues. In DNA, the CDR3 is TGTGCCAGTAGTATTTTAGCCAAAAACATTCAGTACTTC. It is translated as CASSILAKNIQYF.

The chain links TRBV7-2 to TRBJ2-7; 8 nucleotides align to TRBD1. V was pared by 5 bases and J by 5 bases, with 11 bases of the junction left unmatched. The CDR3 is 15 amino acids. Per germline, CDR1 SGHTA and CDR2 FQGNSA. In DNA form, the CDR3 reads TGTGCCAGCAGCCGTAGACAGGGGAGTCGGGACGAGCAGTACTTC. Protein product: CASSRRQGSRDEQYF.

This rearrangement joins TRBV19 to TRBJ1-2; no firm D call. The CDR3 has 15 residues. Trimming left V 0 bases short and J 8 bases short, with 16 bases between. The germline V gene has CDR1 LNHDA and CDR2 SQIVND (reference sequence). This chain's CDR3 is CASSIDKGGRGGYTF. Written as DNA, the CDR3 is TGTGCCAGTAGTATAGATAAAGGAGGGCGTGGAGGCTACACCTTC.

V usage is TRBV6-5 and J usage is TRBJ1-5; no clear D gene. The CDR3 covers 14 residues. V dropped 4 bases and J dropped 5 bases, with 12 bases sitting between them. Germline V gene lookup returns CDR1 MNHEY and CDR2 SVGAGI. This CDR3 is CASSLVGWDQPQHF. The CDR3, as DNA: TGTGCCAGCAGTTTGGTTGGTTGGGATCAGCCCCAGCATTTT.

In this sample, this clone turned up many times. The DNA of the CDR3 is TGTGCCATTAGAGGAACGGGTGACTTCTACGAGCAGTACTTC. It codes for CAIRGTGDFYEQYF. V and J are TRBV10-3 and TRBJ2-7; no clear D. The germline V and J ends were trimmed by 9 bases and 3 bases, with 18 bases remaining between them. The CDR3 extends over 14 amino acids. Germline V gene lookup returns CDR1 ENHRY and CDR2 SYGVKD.

V and J are TRBV5-6 and TRBJ2-7, with D possibly matching TRBD2 (5 bases). This CDR3 contains 14 residues. Germline CDR1 SGHDT, CDR2 YYEEEE. Trimming took off 4 bases at V and 5 bases at J, with 16 bases between the two ends. CDR3 amino acids: CASSRRYGADEQYF. CDR3 bases: TGTGCCAGCAGCCGGAGGTACGGAGCCGACGAGCAGTACTTC.

This clone was seen more than once but under ten times. The V call is TRBV19, the J call TRBJ1-2; TRBD1 is a possible D gene (6 bases). The CDR3 runs 15 residues. Germline V lookup: CDR1 LNHDA, CDR2 SQIVND (reference sequence). The V and J ends lost 8 bases and 0 bases respectively, with 16 bases between them. The CDR3 is CASLGGRTANYGYTF. The CDR3 coding sequence is TGTGCCAGTCTTGGGGGCAGGACAGCTAACTATGGCTACACCTTC.

This rearrangement joins TRBV29-1 to TRBJ1-1, with TRBD1 as a possible D gene (6 bases). The CDR3 sequence is 16 residues long. V dropped 4 bases and J dropped 0 bases, with 18 bases sitting between them. Germline-derived CDR1 and CDR2 are SQVTM and ANQGSEA. CDR3 region: CSVGEDSYQMNTEAFF. For the CDR3, the DNA is TGCAGCGTTGGAGAGGACAGCTATCAAATGAACACTGAAGCTTTCTTT. The full variable domain, completed using reference TRBV29-1 and TRBJ1-1, is SAVISQKPSRDICQRGTSLTIQCQVDSQVTMMFWYRQQPGQSLTLIATANQGSEATYESGFVIDKFPISRPNLTFSTLTVSNMSPEDSSIYLCSVGEDSYQMNTEAFFGQGTRLTVV.

The V call is TRBV30, the J call TRBJ1-1, with D possibly matching TRBD1 (6 bases). The CDR3 totals 11 residues. V lost 4 bases and J 7 bases, leaving 10 bases between the germline ends. CDR1 and CDR2 (germline): GTSNPN, SVGIG (reference sequence). CDR3 in amino acids: CAWITGFEAFF. For the CDR3, the DNA is TGTGCCTGGATTACAGGGTTTGAAGCTTTCTTT. Complete variable domain (other parts from reference TRBV30 and TRBJ1-1): SQTIHQWPATLVQPVGSPLSLECTVEGTSNPNLYWYRQAAGRGLQLLFYSVGIGQISSEVPQNLSASRPQDRQFILSSKKLLLSDSGFYLCAWITGFEAFFGQGTRLTVV.

V is TRBV2 and J is TRBJ2-7; D gene unclear. The CDR3 length is 14 residues. V lost 4 bases to trimming and J lost 3 bases, with 13 bases between them. Germline-derived CDR1 and CDR2 are SNHLY and FYNNEI. CDR3 sequence: CASSVRILGYEQYF. The CDR3 DNA is TGTGCCAGCAGTGTAAGGATCCTTGGCTACGAGCAGTACTTC. Together with reference TRBV2 and TRBJ2-7, the CDR3 gives the full variable domain: EPEVTQTPSHQVTQMGQEVILRCVPISNHLYFYWYRQILGQKVEFLVSFYNNEISEKSEIFDDQFSVERPDGSNFTLKIRSTKLEDSAMYFCASSVRILGYEQYFGPGTRLTVT.

CDR3 in amino acids: CASSDPPAPRATEAFF. The CDR3 DNA is TGTGCCAGCAGTGATCCGCCCGCTCCACGGGCCACTGAAGCTTTCTTT. This chain links TRBV6-1 with TRBJ1-1; D is unresolved. The CDR3 has 16 amino acids. CDR1 MNHNS and CDR2 SASEGT come from the germline V gene. V gave up 3 bases and J gave up 4 bases, with 18 bases separating them.

On this clone itself: Other nucleotide sequences in the sample specify the same CDR3. CDR3 protein: CASSAQGSDTQYF. The CDR3 DNA is TGCGCCAGCAGCGCACAGGGTTCAGATACGCAGTATTTT. The chain joins TRBV5-1 to TRBJ2-3, with a tentative D call TRBD1 (6 bases). The CDR3 covers 13 residues. The germline V gene encodes CDR1 SGHRS and CDR2 YFSETQ. Deletions cut 4 bases from V and 4 bases from J, with 10 bases between. The whole variable domain, remainder taken from reference TRBV5-1 and TRBJ2-3, is KAGVTQTPRYLIKTRGQQVTLSCSPISGHRSVSWYQQTPGQGLQFLFEYFSETQRNKGNFPGRFSGRQFSNSRSEMNVSTLELGDSALYLCASSAQGSDTQYFGPGTRLTVL.

The V gene is TRBV5-1, the J gene TRBJ2-5; TRBD2 matches 7 bases. TRBJ2-7 matches the DNA end more closely, so the J call is doubtful. The germline V gene has CDR1 SGHRS and CDR2 YFSETQ. This CDR3 is 14 amino acids long. This CDR3 reads CASSFMAGDYEQYF. CDR3 DNA sequence: TGCGCCAGCAGCTTCATGGCGGGGGACTACGAGCAGTACTTC.

J is TRBJ2-1 and V is TRBV11-2, with a possible D match to TRBD1 (5 bases). The CDR3 totals 14 residues. CDR1 is SGHAT and CDR2 is FQNNGV in the germline V gene. V was cut by 4 bases and J by 6 bases, with 13 bases left in between. The CDR3 coding sequence is TGTGCCAGCAGCTGGGCAGGGCAGATCAATGAGCAGTTCTTC. Amino acid sequence: CASSWAGQINEQFF.

V gene TRBV7-8 combines with J gene TRBJ2-2, with 11 bases that match TRBD1. Losses at the gene ends were 5 bases for V and 4 bases for J; bases not matched to a gene: 6. This CDR3 contains 16 residues. Per germline, CDR1 SGHVS and CDR2 FQNEAQ. The CDR3 DNA reads TGTGCCAGCAGCGGGTGGACAGGGGGCAGCACCGGGGAGCTGTTTTTT. Translating it yields CASSGWTGGSTGELFF. The full variable domain, in which reference TRBV7-8 and TRBJ2-2 provide the parts outside the CDR3, is GAGVSQSPRYKVAKRGQDVALRCDPISGHVSLFWYQQALGQGPEFLTYFQNEAQLDKSGLPSDRFFAERPEGSVSTLKIQRTQQEDSAVYLCASSGWTGGSTGELFFGEGSRLTVL.

The chain is built from TRBV11-1 and TRBJ2-1; D may correspond to TRBD1 or TRBD2 (5 bases each). Trimming took 7 bases from V and 8 from J, leaving 15 bases between them. The CDR3 sequence is 13 residues long. The germline gives CDR1 SGHAT, CDR2 FQDESV (reference sequence). For the CDR3, the DNA is TGTGCCAGCACCCCAATTTGGGGACATGAGCAGTTCTTC. Translating it yields CASTPIWGHEQFF.

The rearrangement links TRBV7-2 to TRBJ2-7, with a weak D call TRBD1 (5 bases). The CDR3 extends over 15 amino acids. Germline CDR1 is SGHTA and CDR2 is FQGNSA. V lost 1 base, J lost 2 bases, and 12 bases lay in between. For the CDR3, the DNA is TGTGCCAGCAGCTTAGTGGGAAAAGGGGCCTACGAGCAGTACTTC. Its protein product is CASSLVGKGAYEQYF.

This chain uses TRBV4-3 with TRBJ2-3, with no clear D. V lost 3 bases, J lost 6 bases, and 16 bases lay in between. The CDR3 consists of 15 residues. The germline V gene has CDR1 LGHNA and CDR2 YSLEER. CDR3 nucleotide sequence: TGCGCCAGCAGCCAGCCTGCCCGGATCTGGGATACGCAGTATTTT. Its protein product is CASSQPARIWDTQYF.

The chain combines TRBV27 with TRBJ2-3; D call uncertain. Per the germline V gene, CDR1 is MNHEY and CDR2 is SMNVEV (reference sequence). The CDR3 has 14 amino acids. Trimming left V 10 bases short and J 5 bases short, with 19 bases between. The CDR3 here is CATTSVEPRDTQYF. The CDR3 DNA is TGTGCCACCACGTCCGTTGAGCCCCGAGATACGCAGTATTTT.

The chain is built from TRBV20-1 and TRBJ2-3; no firm D call. CDR3 length equals 10 residues. CDR1 and CDR2 from the germline V gene are DFQATT and SNEGSKA (reference sequence). V was shortened by 1 base and J by 6 bases, with 2 bases between the two germline ends. In DNA, the CDR3 is TGCAGTGCTAGAGTGGATACGCAGTATTTT. Protein sequence: CSARVDTQYF.